This TCR beta chain comes out of a study of T cells in Graves' hyperthyroidism and ophthalmopathy. Points from the study as a whole: Appearing also in blood were most of the thyroid clonotypes expanded above 0.001.

Newly diagnosed hyperthyroidism patients aged 18 to 65 years had disease lasting under 2 months. Exclusion followed for patients with uncontrolled infection, other autoimmune disease, pregnancy or lactation. Thyroid ultrasound, orbital computed tomography, clinical symptoms, and serum thyroxine and TRAb underpinned diagnoses. This clonotype was detected many times. Its antigen is not known. The CDR3 regions of TCR beta were amplified from RNA transcripts. During a first-round RT-PCR of the TCR CDR3, the HTBI primer set was used. TCRdb called the multiplex PCR reads again in MiXCR, with one record for every CDR3 protein. The sample consists of 300,000 to 400,000 distinct CDR3 sequences, 20% to 25% of them appearing once. The CDR3 runs 16 residues. CDR1 and CDR2 (germline): SGDLS, YYNGEE. The V and J ends lost 0 bases and 0 bases respectively, with 12 bases between them.

The receptor was derived from a woman between 50 and 59 years old with Graves' hyperthyroidism. The chain has TRBV9 and TRBJ2-5; D ambiguous. Sequencing used blood. The CDR3 region has the DNA TGTGCCAGCAGCGTAGACAGCCTCCGGTACCAAGAGACCCAGTACTTC. Its translation is CASSVDSLRYQETQYF.